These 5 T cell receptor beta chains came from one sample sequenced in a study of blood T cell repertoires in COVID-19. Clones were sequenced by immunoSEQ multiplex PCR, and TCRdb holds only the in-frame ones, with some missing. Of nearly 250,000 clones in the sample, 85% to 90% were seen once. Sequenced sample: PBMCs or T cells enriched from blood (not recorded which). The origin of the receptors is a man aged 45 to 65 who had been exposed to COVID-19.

The CDR3 DNA reads TGTGCCTGGAGAAGGGACATGAACACTGAAGCTTTCTTT. It codes for CAWRRDMNTEAFF. V and J are TRBV30 and TRBJ1-1; tentative D call: TRBD1 (6 bases). The V gene lost 3 bases and the J gene lost 0 bases, with 8 bases spanning the gap. The CDR3 runs 13 residues. Germline V gene lookup returns CDR1 GTSNPN and CDR2 SVGIG (reference sequence).

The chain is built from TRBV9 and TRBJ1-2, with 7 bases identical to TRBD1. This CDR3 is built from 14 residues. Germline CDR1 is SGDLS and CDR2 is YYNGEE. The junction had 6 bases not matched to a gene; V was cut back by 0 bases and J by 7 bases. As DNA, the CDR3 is TGTGCCAGCAGCGTAGGAGGGGGCTTCTTTGGCTACACCTTC. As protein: CASSVGGGFFGYTF. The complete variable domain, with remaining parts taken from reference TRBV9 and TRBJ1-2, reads DSGVTQTPKHLITATGQRVTLRCSPRSGDLSVYWYQQSLDQGLQFLIQYYNGEERAKGNILERFSAQQFPDLHSELNLSSLELGDSALYFCASSVGGGFFGYTFGSGTRLTVV.

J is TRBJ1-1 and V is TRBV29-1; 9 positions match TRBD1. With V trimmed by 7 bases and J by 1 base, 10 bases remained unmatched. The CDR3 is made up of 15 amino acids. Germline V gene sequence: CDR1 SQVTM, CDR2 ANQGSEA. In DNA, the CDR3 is TGCAGCGCAAACAGGGGGCTATTGGGGAACACTGAAGCTTTCTTT. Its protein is CSANRGLLGNTEAFF. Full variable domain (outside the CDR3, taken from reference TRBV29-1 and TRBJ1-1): SAVISQKPSRDICQRGTSLTIQCQVDSQVTMMFWYRQQPGQSLTLIATANQGSEATYESGFVIDKFPISRPNLTFSTLTVSNMSPEDSSIYLCSANRGLLGNTEAFFGQGTRLTVV.

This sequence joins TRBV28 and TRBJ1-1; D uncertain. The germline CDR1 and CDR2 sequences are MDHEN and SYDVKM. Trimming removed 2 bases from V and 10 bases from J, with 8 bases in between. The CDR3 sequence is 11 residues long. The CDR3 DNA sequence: TGTGCCAGCAGTTTACGTCCCTTAGCTTTCTTT. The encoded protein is CASSLRPLAFF.

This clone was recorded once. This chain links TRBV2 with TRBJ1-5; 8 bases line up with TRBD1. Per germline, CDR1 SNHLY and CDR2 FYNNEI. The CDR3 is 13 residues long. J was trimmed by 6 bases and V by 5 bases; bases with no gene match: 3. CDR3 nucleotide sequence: TGTGCCAGCAGTATTGACAGGGGTCAGCCCCAGCATTTT. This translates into CASSIDRGQPQHF. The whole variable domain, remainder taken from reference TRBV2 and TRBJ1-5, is EPEVTQTPSHQVTQMGQEVILRCVPISNHLYFYWYRQILGQKVEFLVSFYNNEISEKSEIFDDQFSVERPDGSNFTLKIRSTKLEDSAMYFCASSIDRGQPQHFGDGTRLSIL.